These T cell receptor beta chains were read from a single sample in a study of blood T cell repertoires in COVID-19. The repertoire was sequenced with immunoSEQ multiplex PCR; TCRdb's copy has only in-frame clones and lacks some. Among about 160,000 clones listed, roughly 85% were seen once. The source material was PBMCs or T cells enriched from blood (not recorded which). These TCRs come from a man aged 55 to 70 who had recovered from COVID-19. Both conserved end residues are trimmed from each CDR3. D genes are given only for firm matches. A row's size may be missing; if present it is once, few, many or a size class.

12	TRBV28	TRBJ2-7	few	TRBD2	ASSLLAGIYEQY
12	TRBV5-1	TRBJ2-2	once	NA	ASSLVRGTGELF
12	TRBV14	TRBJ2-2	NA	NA	ASSQVSAAGELF
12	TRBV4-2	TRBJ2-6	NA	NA	ASSPFSGANVLT
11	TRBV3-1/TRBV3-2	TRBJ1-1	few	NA	ASRRQENTEAF
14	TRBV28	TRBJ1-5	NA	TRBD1	ASSLWQGAGNQPQH
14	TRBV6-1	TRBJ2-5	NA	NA	ASSEGSGRGKETQY
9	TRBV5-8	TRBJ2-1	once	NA	ASSLYNEQF
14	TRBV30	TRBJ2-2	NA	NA	AWSVWVPGMSGELF
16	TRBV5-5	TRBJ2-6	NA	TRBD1	ASSLTGTGGSGANVLT
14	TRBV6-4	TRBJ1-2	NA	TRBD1	ASSDRDRVFHYGYT
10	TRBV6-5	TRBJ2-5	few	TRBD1	AIGQEQETQY
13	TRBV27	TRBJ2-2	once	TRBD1	ASSRDRGTPGELF
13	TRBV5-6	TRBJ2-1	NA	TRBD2	ASSLGSGGYNEQF
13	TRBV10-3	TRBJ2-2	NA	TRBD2	AIPGLAGNTGELF
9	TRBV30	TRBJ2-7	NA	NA	AWSTNYEQY
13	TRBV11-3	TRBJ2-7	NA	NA	ASSLGGPSSYEQY
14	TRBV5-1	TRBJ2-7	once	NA	ASSREGTTSSYEQY
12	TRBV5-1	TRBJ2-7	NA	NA	ASSPVNGEEEQY
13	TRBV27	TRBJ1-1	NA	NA	ASSLKAGTGTEAF
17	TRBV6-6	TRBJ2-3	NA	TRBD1	ASSSVRTGGLFSTDTQY
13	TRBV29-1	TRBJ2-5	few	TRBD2	SAAVGREFQETQY
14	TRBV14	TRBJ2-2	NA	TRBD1	ASSKITGVGTGELF
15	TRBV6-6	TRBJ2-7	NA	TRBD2	ASSRYFGASGGYEQY
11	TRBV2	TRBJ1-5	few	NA	ASSEGGSLPQH